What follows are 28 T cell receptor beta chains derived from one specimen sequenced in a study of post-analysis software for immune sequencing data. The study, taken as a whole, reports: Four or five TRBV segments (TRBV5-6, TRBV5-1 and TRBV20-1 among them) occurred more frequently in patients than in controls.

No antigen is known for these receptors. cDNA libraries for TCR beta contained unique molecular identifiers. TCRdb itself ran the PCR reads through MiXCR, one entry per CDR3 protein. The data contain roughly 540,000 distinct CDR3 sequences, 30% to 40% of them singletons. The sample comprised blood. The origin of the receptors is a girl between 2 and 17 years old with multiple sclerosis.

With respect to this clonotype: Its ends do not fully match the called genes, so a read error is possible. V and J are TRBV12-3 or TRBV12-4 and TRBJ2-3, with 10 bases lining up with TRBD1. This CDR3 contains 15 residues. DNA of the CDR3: TGTGCCAGCAGTCCCCGGGACAGGGGCACAGATATGCAGTATTTT. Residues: CASSPRDRGTDMQYF.

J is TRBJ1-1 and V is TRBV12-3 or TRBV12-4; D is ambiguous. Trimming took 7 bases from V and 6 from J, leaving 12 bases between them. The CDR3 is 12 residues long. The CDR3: CASNDAASEAFF. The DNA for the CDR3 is TGTGCCAGCAACGATGCGGCGTCTGAAGCTTTCTTT.

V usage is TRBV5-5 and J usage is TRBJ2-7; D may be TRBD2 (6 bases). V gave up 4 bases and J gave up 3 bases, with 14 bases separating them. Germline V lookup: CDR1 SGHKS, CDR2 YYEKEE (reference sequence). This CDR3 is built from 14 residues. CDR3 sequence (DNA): TGTGCCAGCAGCACGGAGGGCGGCTTCTACGAGCAGTACTTC. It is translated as CASSTEGGFYEQYF.

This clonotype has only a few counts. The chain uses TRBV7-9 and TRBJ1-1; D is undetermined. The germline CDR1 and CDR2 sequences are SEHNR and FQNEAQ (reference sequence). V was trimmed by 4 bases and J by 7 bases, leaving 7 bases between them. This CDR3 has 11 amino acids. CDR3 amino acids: CASSSGNEAFF. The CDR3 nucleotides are TGTGCCAGCAGCTCGGGGAATGAAGCTTTCTTT.

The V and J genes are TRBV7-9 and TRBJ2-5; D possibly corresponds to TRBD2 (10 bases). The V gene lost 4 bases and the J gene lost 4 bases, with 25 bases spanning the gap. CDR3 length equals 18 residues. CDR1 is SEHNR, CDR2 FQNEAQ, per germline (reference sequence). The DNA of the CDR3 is TGTGCCAGCAGCTGGGGACAGGGAGGACTAGCGGTGGGAGAGACCCAGTACTTC. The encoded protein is CASSWGQGGLAVGETQYF.

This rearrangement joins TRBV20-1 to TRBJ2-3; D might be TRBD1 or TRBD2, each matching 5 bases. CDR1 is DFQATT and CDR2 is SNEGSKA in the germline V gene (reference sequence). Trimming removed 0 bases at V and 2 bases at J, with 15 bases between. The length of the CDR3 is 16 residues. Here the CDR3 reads CSARDPARGSTDTQYF. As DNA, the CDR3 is TGCAGTGCTAGAGATCCGGCACGGGGCTCCACAGATACGCAGTATTTT.

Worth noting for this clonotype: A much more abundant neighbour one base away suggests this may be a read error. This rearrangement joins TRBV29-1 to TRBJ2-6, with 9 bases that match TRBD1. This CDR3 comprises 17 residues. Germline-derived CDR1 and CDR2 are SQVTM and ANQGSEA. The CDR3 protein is CSPPQDRGGSGASVLTF. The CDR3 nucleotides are TGCAGCCCTCCCCAGGACAGGGGAGGTTCTGGGGCCAGCGTCCTGACTTTC.

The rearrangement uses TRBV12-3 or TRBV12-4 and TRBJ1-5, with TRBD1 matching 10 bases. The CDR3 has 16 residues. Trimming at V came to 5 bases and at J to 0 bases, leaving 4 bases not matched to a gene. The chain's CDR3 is CASSAGTGVSNQPQHF. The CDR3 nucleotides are TGTGCCAGCAGTGCCGGGACAGGGGTTAGCAATCAGCCCCAGCATTTT.

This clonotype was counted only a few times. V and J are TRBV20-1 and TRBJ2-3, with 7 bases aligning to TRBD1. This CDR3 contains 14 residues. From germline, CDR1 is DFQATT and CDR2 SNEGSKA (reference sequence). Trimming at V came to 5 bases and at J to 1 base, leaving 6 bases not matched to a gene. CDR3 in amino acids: CSAGTGDGTDTQYF. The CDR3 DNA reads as TGCAGTGCTGGTACAGGGGACGGCACAGATACGCAGTATTTT.

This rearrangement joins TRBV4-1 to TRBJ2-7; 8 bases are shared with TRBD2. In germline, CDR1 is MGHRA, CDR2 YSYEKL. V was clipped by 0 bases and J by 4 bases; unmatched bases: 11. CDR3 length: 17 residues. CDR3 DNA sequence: TGCGCCAGCAGCCAAGATATATTCACCGGGGGGGAATACGAGCAGTACTTC. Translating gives CASSQDIFTGGEYEQYF.

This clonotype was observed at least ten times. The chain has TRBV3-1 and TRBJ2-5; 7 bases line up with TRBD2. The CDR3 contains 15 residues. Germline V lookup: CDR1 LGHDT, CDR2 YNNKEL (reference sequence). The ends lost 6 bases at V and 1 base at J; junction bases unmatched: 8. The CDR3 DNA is TGTGCCAGCAGTCTAGATCGGGGGGTCCAAGAGACCCAGTACTTC. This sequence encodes CASSLDRGVQETQYF.

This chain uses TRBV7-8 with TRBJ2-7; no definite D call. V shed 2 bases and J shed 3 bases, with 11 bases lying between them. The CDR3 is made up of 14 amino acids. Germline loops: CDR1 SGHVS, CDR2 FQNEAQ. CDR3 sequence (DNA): TGTGCCAGCAGCTTAACCCATGAGGACTACGAGCAGTACTTC. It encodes CASSLTHEDYEQYF.

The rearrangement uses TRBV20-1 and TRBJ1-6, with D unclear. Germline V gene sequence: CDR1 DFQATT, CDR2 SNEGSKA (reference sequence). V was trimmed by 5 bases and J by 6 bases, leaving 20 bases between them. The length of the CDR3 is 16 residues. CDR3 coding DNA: TGCAGTGCTGTCATTCCCATGGGGATTGGTAATTCACCCCTCCACTTT. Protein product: CSAVIPMGIGNSPLHF.

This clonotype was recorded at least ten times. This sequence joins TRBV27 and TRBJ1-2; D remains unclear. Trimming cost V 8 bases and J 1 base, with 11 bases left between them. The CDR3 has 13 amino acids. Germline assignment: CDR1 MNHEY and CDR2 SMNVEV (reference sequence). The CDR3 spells CASSRNSNYGYTF. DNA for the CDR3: TGTGCCAGCTCCAGGAACAGTAACTATGGCTACACCTTC.

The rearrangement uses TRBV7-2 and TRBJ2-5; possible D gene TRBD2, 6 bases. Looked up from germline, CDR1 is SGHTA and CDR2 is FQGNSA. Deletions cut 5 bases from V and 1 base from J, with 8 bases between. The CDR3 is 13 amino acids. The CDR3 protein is CASSRTIQETQYF. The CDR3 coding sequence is TGTGCCAGCAGCCGGACTATCCAAGAGACCCAGTACTTC. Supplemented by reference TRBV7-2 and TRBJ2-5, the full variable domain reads GAGVSQSPSNKVTEKGKDVELRCDPISGHTALYWYRQSLGQGLEFLIYFQGNSAPDKSGLPSDRFSAERTGGSVSTLTIQRTQQEDSAVYLCASSRTIQETQYFGPGTRLLVL.

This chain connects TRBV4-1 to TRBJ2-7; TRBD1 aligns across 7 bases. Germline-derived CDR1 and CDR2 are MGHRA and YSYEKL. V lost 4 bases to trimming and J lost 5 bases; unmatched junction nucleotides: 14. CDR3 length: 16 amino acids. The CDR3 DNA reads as TGCGCCAGCAGCCGTCGACGGTGGACAGGTAACAACGAGCAGTACTTC. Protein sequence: CASSRRRWTGNNEQYF.

CDR3: CASSVSRTGQETQYF. The CDR3 coding sequence is TGCGCCAGCAGCGTCTCCAGGACAGGACAAGAGACCCAGTACTTC. The V call is TRBV5-1, the J call TRBJ2-5; the match to TRBD1 covers 7 bases. V lost 4 bases and J lost 2; bases outside the gene matches: 8. This CDR3 has 15 amino acids. Germline V lookup: CDR1 SGHRS, CDR2 YFSETQ.

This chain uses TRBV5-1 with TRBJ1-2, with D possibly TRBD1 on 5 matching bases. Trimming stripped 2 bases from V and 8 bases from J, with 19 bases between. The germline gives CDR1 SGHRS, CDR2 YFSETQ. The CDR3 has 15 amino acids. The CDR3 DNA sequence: TGCGCCAGCAGCTTTAGCCGGGACGGACAATACGGCTACACCTTC. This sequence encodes CASSFSRDGQYGYTF. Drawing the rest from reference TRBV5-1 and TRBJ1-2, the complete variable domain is KAGVTQTPRYLIKTRGQQVTLSCSPISGHRSVSWYQQTPGQGLQFLFEYFSETQRNKGNFPGRFSGRQFSNSRSEMNVSTLELGDSALYLCASSFSRDGQYGYTFGSGTRLTVV.

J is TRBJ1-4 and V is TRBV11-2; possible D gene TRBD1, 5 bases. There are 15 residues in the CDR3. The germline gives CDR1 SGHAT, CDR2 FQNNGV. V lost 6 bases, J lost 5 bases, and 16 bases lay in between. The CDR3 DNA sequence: TGTGCCAGCAGACGAACAGGATTATACAATGAAAAACTGTTTTTT. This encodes CASRRTGLYNEKLFF.

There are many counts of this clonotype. The CDR3 bases are TGCAGTGCTAGAGACCAGCGGGGAGGCACAGATACGCAGTATTTT. Its translation is CSARDQRGGTDTQYF. The J gene is TRBJ2-3, the V gene TRBV20-1, with 7 bases aligning to TRBD2. The CDR3 sequence is 15 residues long. The V gene's germline CDR1 is DFQATT and CDR2 SNEGSKA (reference sequence). V lost 0 bases to trimming and J lost 1 base; unmatched junction nucleotides: 4.

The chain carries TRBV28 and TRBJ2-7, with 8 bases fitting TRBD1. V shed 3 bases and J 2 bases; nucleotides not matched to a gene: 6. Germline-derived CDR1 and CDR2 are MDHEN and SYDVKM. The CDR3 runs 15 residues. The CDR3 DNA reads TGTGCCAGCAGTTTCGCTGGACAGGGTACCTACGAGCAGTACTTC. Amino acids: CASSFAGQGTYEQYF.

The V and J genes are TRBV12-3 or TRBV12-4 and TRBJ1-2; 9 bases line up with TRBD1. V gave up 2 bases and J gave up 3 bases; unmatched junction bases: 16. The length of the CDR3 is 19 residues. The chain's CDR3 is CASSLTHRQGVFGDYGYTF. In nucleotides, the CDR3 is TGTGCCAGCAGTTTAACACACAGACAGGGGGTTTTTGGGGACTATGGCTACACCTTC.

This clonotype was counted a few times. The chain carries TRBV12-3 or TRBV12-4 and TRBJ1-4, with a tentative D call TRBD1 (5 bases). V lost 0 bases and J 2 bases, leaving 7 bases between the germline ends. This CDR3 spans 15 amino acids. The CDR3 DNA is TGTGCCAGCAGTTTAGCGCCAGGGACTAATGAAAAACTGTTTTTT. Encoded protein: CASSLAPGTNEKLFF.

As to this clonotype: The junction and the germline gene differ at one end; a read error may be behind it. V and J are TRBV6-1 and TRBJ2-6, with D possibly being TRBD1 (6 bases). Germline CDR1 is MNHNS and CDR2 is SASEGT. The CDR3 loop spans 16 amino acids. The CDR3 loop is CTSNITPGAGANVLTF. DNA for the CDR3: TGTACCAGCAACATAACGCCAGGGGCTGGGGCCAACGTCCTGACTTTC.

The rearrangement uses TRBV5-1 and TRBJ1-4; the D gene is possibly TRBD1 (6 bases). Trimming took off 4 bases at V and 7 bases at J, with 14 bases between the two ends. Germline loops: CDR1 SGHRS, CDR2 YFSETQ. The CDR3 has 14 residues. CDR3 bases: TGCGCCAGCAGCCCAGACAGGCGCCGTGAAAAACTGTTTTTT. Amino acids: CASSPDRRREKLFF.

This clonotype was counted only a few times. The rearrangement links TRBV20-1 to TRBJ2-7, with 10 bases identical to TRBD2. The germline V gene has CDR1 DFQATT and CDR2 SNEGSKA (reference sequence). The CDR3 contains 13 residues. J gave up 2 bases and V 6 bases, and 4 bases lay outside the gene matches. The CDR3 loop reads CSAKLAGPYEQYF. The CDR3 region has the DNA TGCAGTGCCAAACTAGCGGGGCCCTACGAGCAGTACTTC.

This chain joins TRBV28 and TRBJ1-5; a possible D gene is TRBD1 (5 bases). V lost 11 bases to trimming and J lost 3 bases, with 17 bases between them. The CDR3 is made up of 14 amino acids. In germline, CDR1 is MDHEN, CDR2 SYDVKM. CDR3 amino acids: CASYEGAFNQPQHF. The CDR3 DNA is TGTGCCTCTTACGAAGGGGCCTTCAATCAGCCCCAGCATTTT.

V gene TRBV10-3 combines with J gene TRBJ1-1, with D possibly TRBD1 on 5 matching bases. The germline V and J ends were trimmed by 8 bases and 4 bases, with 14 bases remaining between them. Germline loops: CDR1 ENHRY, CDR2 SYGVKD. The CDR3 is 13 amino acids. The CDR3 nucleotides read TGTGCCATCGACGGGGGAGTAGGCACTGAAGCTTTCTTT. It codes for CAIDGGVGTEAFF.